These 23 T cell receptor beta chains were all obtained from the same sample, sequenced in a study of cytomegalovirus exposure and HLA in healthy donors. Both 60 Vbeta primers and 13 Jbeta primers went into the PCR. Sequencing used immunoSEQ multiplex PCR; TCRdb keeps in-frame clones, though not all of them. The data show more than 95,000 clones, roughly 70% seen once. The sample was PBMCs. Receptor source: a woman in her forties or fifties in good health and CMV-seronegative.

The rearrangement links TRBV28 to TRBJ2-1, with 11 positions matching TRBD1. The CDR3 is made up of 15 amino acids. The junction had 6 bases not matched to a gene; V was cut back by 7 bases and J by 4 bases. CDR1 is MDHEN and CDR2 is SYDVKM in the germline V gene. The CDR3 region is CASTGQGARYNEQFF. CDR3 DNA: TGTGCCAGCACCGGACAGGGGGCAAGGTACAATGAGCAGTTCTTC.

This rearrangement joins TRBV28 to TRBJ2-2; 9 bases align to TRBD2. The junction had 21 bases not matched to a gene; V was cut back by 6 bases and J by 7 bases. The CDR3 covers 19 residues. Germline lookup yields CDR1 MDHEN and CDR2 SYDVKM. For the CDR3, the DNA is TGTGCCAGCAGCCCGGGTTGGCTAGCGGGATTTTCATCCAGCGGGGAGCTGTTTTTT. As protein: CASSPGWLAGFSSSGELFF.

The chain combines TRBV11-3 with TRBJ2-2; D is unclear. The CDR3 is made up of 15 amino acids. The V gene's germline CDR1 is SGHNT and CDR2 YENEEA. Between the trimmed V and J ends, which lost 5 bases and 4 bases, there was a span of 14 bases. In DNA, the CDR3 is TGTGCCAGCAGCCCTCTACGGGTGGGCACCGGGGAGCTGTTTTTT. Protein product: CASSPLRVGTGELFF.

The gene calls are TRBV9 and TRBJ1-5, with TRBD1 identical over 8 bases. Unmatched junction bases numbered 4, after V lost 2 bases and J lost 3 bases. Germline CDR1 and CDR2: SGDLS and YYNGEE. CDR3 length: 15 amino acids. CDR3 amino acids: CASSVGQGDNQPQHF. CDR3 nucleotides: TGTGCCAGCAGCGTCGGACAGGGCGACAATCAGCCCCAGCATTTT. The variable domain in full, with the rest retrieved from reference TRBV9 and TRBJ1-5, is DSGVTQTPKHLITATGQRVTLRCSPRSGDLSVYWYQQSLDQGLQFLIQYYNGEERAKGNILERFSAQQFPDLHSELNLSSLELGDSALYFCASSVGQGDNQPQHFGDGTRLSIL.

The chain uses TRBV9 and TRBJ1-4, with a tentative D call TRBD1 (5 bases). V dropped 0 bases and J dropped 5 bases, with 11 bases sitting between them. Germline values: CDR1 SGDLS, CDR2 YYNGEE. The CDR3 sequence is 15 residues long. The CDR3 bases are TGTGCCAGCAGCGTAGCTGGGGGGGAAAATGAAAAACTGTTTTTT. This gives the protein CASSVAGGENEKLFF.

The chain joins TRBV18 to TRBJ2-1; 10 nucleotides agree with TRBD2. The CDR3 is 17 amino acids. CDR1 is KGHSH, CDR2 LQKENI, per germline. V trimming: 3 bases; J trimming: 7 bases; junction bases outside the gene matches: 12. The CDR3: CASSPGPTLAGANEQFF. Here the CDR3 DNA reads TGTGCCAGCTCACCCGGACCTACCCTAGCGGGAGCTAATGAGCAGTTCTTC.

Notes on this clone: Mismatch with germline at one junction end may stem from a read error. The J gene is TRBJ2-7, the V gene TRBV7-7; 8 positions match TRBD2. The CDR3 extends over 12 amino acids. Per germline, CDR1 SSHAT and CDR2 FNYEAQ (reference sequence). CDR3 bases: TGTGCTAGCAGCTTAGCGGGGCACGAGCAGTACTTC. Residues: CASSLAGHEQYF. Combining the CDR3 with reference TRBV7-7 and TRBJ2-7 gives the whole variable domain GAGVSQSPRYKVTKRGQDVTLRCDPISSHATLYWYQQALGQGPEFLTYFNYEAQPDKSGLPSDRFSAERPEGSISTLTIQRTEQRDSAMYRCASSLAGHEQYFGPGTRLTVT.

V is TRBV11-2 and J is TRBJ1-2, with 7 bases matching TRBD1. There are 15 residues in the CDR3. Trimming removed 0 bases from V and 8 bases from J; junction bases left unmatched: 9. The V gene's germline CDR1 is SGHAT and CDR2 FQNNGV. The DNA of the CDR3 is TGTGCCAGCAGCTTAGATGCGGGACAGTACGGCGGCTACACCTTC. Translated, it gives CASSLDAGQYGGYTF. The whole variable domain, remainder taken from reference TRBV11-2 and TRBJ1-2, is EAGVAQSPRYKIIEKRQSVAFWCNPISGHATLYWYQQILGQGPKLLIQFQNNGVVDDSQLPKDRFSAERLKGVDSTLKIQPAKLEDSAVYLCASSLDAGQYGGYTFGSGTRLTVV.

This clone was counted between two and nine times. The chain has TRBV6-1 and TRBJ2-5; D gene unclear. CDR1 and CDR2 from the germline V gene are MNHNS and SASEGT. This CDR3 region has 11 residues. V was trimmed by 6 bases and J by 3 bases, leaving 5 bases between them. Here the CDR3 DNA reads TGTGCCAGCAGGACAAAAGAGACCCAGTACTTC. Translated: CASRTKETQYF.

The rearrangement joins TRBV4-1 to TRBJ2-7, with TRBD1 matching 9 bases. Germline CDR1 MGHRA, CDR2 YSYEKL. There are 14 residues in the CDR3. J lost 7 bases, V lost 1 base, and 5 bases had no gene match. The CDR3 loop is CASSQGDRVREQYF. The CDR3 DNA reads TGCGCCAGCAGCCAAGGGGACAGGGTGCGTGAGCAGTACTTC.

Written as DNA, the CDR3 is TGTGCCACCAGCAGAGAGGCGGGTCGTAGCACAGATACGCAGTATTTT. Its protein is CATSREAGRSTDTQYF. This chain joins TRBV15 and TRBJ2-3, with D maybe TRBD2 (5 bases). The CDR3 spans 16 residues. Looked up from germline, CDR1 is LNHNV and CDR2 is YYDKDF (reference sequence). Trimming took 0 bases from V and 0 from J, leaving 10 bases between them.

The rearrangement uses TRBV7-9 and TRBJ1-4, with D perhaps matching TRBD1 (6 bases). Germline lookup yields CDR1 SEHNR and CDR2 FQNEAQ (reference sequence). With 5 bases removed from V and 8 bases from J, the gap between germline ends came to 18 bases. This CDR3 comprises 15 residues. The CDR3, as DNA: TGTGCCAGCAGCGATCGCGGGGGCAGGGTCGAAAAACTGTTTTTT. Translation gives CASSDRGGRVEKLFF.

There are a few counts of this clone. J is TRBJ2-2 and V is TRBV10-3; D possibly corresponds to TRBD1 (6 bases). V was cut by 3 bases and J by 5 bases, with 22 bases left in between. This CDR3 spans 18 amino acids. Germline CDR1 reads ENHRY; CDR2 reads SYGVKD. The CDR3 spells CAISDTLLSRGRTGELFF. CDR3 nucleotides: TGTGCCATCAGTGATACGTTGTTGAGTAGGGGGAGAACCGGGGAGCTGTTTTTT.

A few counts support this clone. The chain links TRBV2 to TRBJ2-2, with 11 nucleotides matching TRBD2. CDR1 is SNHLY and CDR2 is FYNNEI in the germline V gene. The CDR3 totals 14 residues. J gave up 11 bases and V 10 bases, and 12 bases lay outside the gene matches. The CDR3 DNA follows: TGTGCCATAACCGGACTAGCGGGCCACAACGAGCTGTTTTTT. Its translation is CAITGLAGHNELFF.

This clone was observed a handful of times. The chain combines TRBV5-1 with TRBJ2-5, with TRBD1 as a possible D gene (5 bases). The DNA end favors TRBJ2-7, so the J call may be wrong. From germline, CDR1 is SGHRS and CDR2 YFSETQ. The CDR3 has 16 amino acids. This chain's CDR3 is CASSLGVGLGVYEQYF. CDR3 DNA: TGCGCCAGCAGCTTGGGCGTAGGGCTAGGGGTCTACGAGCAGTACTTC.

The V call is TRBV5-4, the J call TRBJ2-3; TRBD2 agrees at 8 bases. CDR1 and CDR2 from the germline V gene are SGHNT and YYREEE (reference sequence). V was clipped by 4 bases and J by 5 bases; unmatched bases: 9. The length of the CDR3 is 15 residues. The CDR3 is CASSPGLAVRDTQYF. CDR3 in DNA: TGTGCCAGCAGCCCCGGACTAGCCGTCCGAGATACGCAGTATTTT.

V is TRBV19 and J is TRBJ2-2; D not resolved. V gave up 5 bases and J gave up 2 bases, with 9 bases separating them. CDR1 is LNHDA, CDR2 SQIVND, per germline (reference sequence). This CDR3 has 14 residues. The CDR3 loop is CASSAILNTGELFF. Written as DNA, the CDR3 is TGTGCCAGTAGTGCAATACTTAACACCGGGGAGCTGTTTTTT.

The gene calls are TRBV11-2 and TRBJ2-5, with 13 bases identical to TRBD2. Germline CDR1 SGHAT, CDR2 FQNNGV. The CDR3 length is 17 residues. V gave up 3 bases and J gave up 5 bases; unmatched junction bases: 9. The CDR3 loop reads CASSFWTSGGTGETQYF. The CDR3 DNA reads TGTGCCAGCAGCTTTTGGACTAGCGGGGGAACCGGGGAGACCCAGTACTTC.

This sequence joins TRBV21-1 and TRBJ1-1; the table names TRBD1, a call not compared with the DNA. TRBV21-1 is annotated as a pseudogene. There are 15 residues in the CDR3. Here the CDR3 reads CASSKGQIMNTEAFF. CDR3 bases: TGTGCCAGCAGCAAAGGGCAGATCATGAACACTGAAGCTTTCTTT.

V and J are TRBV11-1 and TRBJ2-7, with D tentatively TRBD1 (5 bases). Trimming stripped 0 bases from V and 6 bases from J, with 12 bases between. Germline V gene sequence: CDR1 SGHAT, CDR2 FQDESV (reference sequence). The CDR3 has 14 residues. CDR3 loop: CASSLATTGPEQYF. In nucleotides, the CDR3 is TGTGCCAGCAGCTTAGCGACAACAGGCCCCGAGCAGTACTTC.

J is TRBJ2-3 and V is TRBV28; 13 nucleotides align to TRBD2. Germline V gene data show CDR1 as MDHEN and CDR2 as SYDVKM. The CDR3 spans 16 residues. The junction had 6 bases not matched to a gene; V was cut back by 4 bases and J by 5 bases. As DNA, the CDR3 is TGTGCCAGCAGTTCCGGACTAGCGGGAGAGTTAGATACGCAGTATTTT. Encoded protein: CASSSGLAGELDTQYF.

V and J are TRBV6-5 and TRBJ2-2, with TRBD1 as a possible D gene (6 bases). The germline V gene encodes CDR1 MNHEY and CDR2 SVGAGI. V was pared by 2 bases and J by 6 bases, with 7 bases between. CDR3 size: 13 residues. The CDR3 region has the DNA TGTGCCAGCAGTTACGAGGGGGCCGGGGAGCTGTTTTTT. Translating gives CASSYEGAGELFF.

This clone was counted a few times. This sequence joins TRBV6-1 and TRBJ2-2; perhaps TRBD2 as D (6 bases). The ends were cut back, 5 bases at V and 0 bases at J, with 10 bases in the middle. The CDR3 runs 15 residues. Germline assignment: CDR1 MNHNS and CDR2 SASEGT. CDR3 sequence reads: CASSPGAANTGELFF. CDR3 bases: TGTGCCAGCAGTCCGGGAGCCGCGAACACCGGGGAGCTGTTTTTT.